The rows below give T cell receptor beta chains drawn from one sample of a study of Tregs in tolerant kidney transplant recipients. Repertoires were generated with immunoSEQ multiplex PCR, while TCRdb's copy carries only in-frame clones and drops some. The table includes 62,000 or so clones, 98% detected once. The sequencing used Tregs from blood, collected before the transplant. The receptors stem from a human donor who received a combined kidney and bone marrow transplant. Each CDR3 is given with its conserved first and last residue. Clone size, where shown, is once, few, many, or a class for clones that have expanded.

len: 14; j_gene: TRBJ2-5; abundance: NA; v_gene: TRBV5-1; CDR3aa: CASSLTSGGETQYF
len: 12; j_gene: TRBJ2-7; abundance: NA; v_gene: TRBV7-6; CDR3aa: CASSYQTGFQYF
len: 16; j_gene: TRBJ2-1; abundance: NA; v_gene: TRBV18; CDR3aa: CASSPGGSASYNEQFF
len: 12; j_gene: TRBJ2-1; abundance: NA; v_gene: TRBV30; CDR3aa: CAWGAGPVGQFF
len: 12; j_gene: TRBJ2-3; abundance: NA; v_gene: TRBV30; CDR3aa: CAWQGNTDTQYF
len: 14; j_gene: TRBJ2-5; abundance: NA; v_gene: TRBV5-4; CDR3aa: CASSLEVGAETQYF
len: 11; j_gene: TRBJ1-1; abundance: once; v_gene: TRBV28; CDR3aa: CASSFTRGAFF
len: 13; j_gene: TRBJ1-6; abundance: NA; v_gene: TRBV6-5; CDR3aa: CASSYSRNSPLHF
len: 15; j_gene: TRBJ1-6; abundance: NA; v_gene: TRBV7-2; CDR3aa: CASSYEGLGNSPLHF
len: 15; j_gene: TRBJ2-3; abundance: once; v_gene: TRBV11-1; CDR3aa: CASRLRTGFGDTQYF
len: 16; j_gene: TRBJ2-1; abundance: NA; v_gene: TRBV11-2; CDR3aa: CASSRPGLTTYNEQFF
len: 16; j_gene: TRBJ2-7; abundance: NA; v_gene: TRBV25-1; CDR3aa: CASSELRTSGVYEQYF
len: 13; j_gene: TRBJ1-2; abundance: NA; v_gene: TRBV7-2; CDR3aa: CASSPATNYGYTF
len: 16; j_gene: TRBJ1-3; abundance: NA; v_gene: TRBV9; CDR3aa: CASSVGGGAAGNTIYF
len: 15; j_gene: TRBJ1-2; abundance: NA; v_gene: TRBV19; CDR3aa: CASSSGPSGLYGYTF
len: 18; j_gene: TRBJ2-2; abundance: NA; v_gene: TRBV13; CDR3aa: CASSGVDAGGPIAGELFF
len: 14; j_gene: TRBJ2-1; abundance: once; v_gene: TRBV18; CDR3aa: CASSSSLGLDEQFF
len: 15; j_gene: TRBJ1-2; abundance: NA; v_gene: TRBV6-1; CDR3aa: CASSVGTWSYDGYTF
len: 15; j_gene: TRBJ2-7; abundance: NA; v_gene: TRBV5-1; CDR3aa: CASSLPGQGAYEQYF
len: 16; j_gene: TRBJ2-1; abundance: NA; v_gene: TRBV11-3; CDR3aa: CASSLDPMRAYNEQFF
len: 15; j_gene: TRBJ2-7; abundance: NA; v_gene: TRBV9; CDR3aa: CASSVAGQGGHEQYF
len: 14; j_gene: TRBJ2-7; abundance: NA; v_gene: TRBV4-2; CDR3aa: CASSQVKQGYEQYF
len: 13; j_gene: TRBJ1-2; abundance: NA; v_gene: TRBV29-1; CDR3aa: CSVETGGHHGYTF
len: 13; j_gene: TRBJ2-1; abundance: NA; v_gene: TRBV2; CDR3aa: CASSRQEYNEQFF
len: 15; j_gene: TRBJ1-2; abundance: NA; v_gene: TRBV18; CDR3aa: CASSRSGATNYGYTF
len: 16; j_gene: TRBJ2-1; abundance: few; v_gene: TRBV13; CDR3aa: CASSTLGTSGYNEQFF
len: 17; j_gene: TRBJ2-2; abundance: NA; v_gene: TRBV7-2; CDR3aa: CASSLGAGTRRTGELFF